A selection of T cell receptor beta chains follows, all from one sample in a study of identical twins. TCRdb re-derived calls from the 5' RACE reads in MiXCR, one entry per CDR3 protein. This table has approximately 240,000 distinct CDR3 sequences, about 14% appearing once. The sample consisted of memory (CD45RO+) T cells sorted from blood. These receptors came from a woman younger than 35 in good health. CDR3s include the opening cysteine and the closing phenylalanine or tryptophan. Each record gives: J gene, V gene, CDR3 length, clone size, D gene, CDR3 protein, CDR3 DNA. A D gene is named only where the DNA matches it firmly. Clone size is shown for a subset of rows, as once, few, many or a class of expanded clone.

j_gene: TRBJ1-1; v_gene: TRBV11-2; len: 15; abundance: few; d_gene: .; CDR3aa: CASSFYLTGNTEAFF; CDR3nt: TGTGCCAGCAGCTTTTATTTAACAGGAAACACTGAAGCTTTCTTT
j_gene: TRBJ2-1; v_gene: TRBV24-1; len: 14; abundance: .; d_gene: TRBD1; CDR3aa: CATSKGQGRNEQFF; CDR3nt: TGTGCCACCAGCAAGGGACAGGGACGCAATGAGCAGTTCTTC
j_gene: TRBJ2-7; v_gene: TRBV12-3/TRBV12-4; len: 15; abundance: .; d_gene: .; CDR3aa: CASSLMGVSSYEQYF; CDR3nt: TGTGCCAGCAGTTTAATGGGGGTAAGCTCCTACGAGCAGTACTTC
j_gene: TRBJ1-1; v_gene: TRBV20-1; len: 14; abundance: .; d_gene: .; CDR3aa: CSARDWVGHTEAFF; CDR3nt: TGCAGTGCTAGAGATTGGGTGGGACACACTGAAGCTTTCTTT
j_gene: TRBJ2-7; v_gene: TRBV27; len: 14; abundance: .; d_gene: .; CDR3aa: CASSPITAGTSQSF; CDR3nt: TGTGCCAGCAGCCCCATAACCGCCGGGACCTCTCAGTCCTTC
j_gene: TRBJ2-3; v_gene: TRBV7-3; len: 14; abundance: few; d_gene: .; CDR3aa: CASSLIRGTDTQYF; CDR3nt: TGTGCCAGCAGCCTTATACGGGGCACAGATACGCAGTATTTT
j_gene: TRBJ1-1; v_gene: TRBV3-1; len: 18; abundance: .; d_gene: TRBD1; CDR3aa: CASSQDIGTGGANTEAFF; CDR3nt: TGTGCCAGCAGCCAAGATATTGGGACAGGGGGCGCGAACACTGAAGCTTTCTTT
j_gene: TRBJ2-1; v_gene: TRBV20-1; len: 13; abundance: .; d_gene: .; CDR3aa: CSARLPGRDEQFF; CDR3nt: TGCAGTGCTAGACTCCCAGGGAGAGATGAGCAGTTCTTC
j_gene: TRBJ1-5; v_gene: TRBV12-3/TRBV12-4; len: 13; abundance: few; d_gene: TRBD1; CDR3aa: CASGGQGDQPQHF; CDR3nt: TGTGCCAGCGGGGGACAGGGCGATCAGCCCCAGCATTTT
j_gene: TRBJ2-5; v_gene: TRBV7-2; len: 11; abundance: .; d_gene: .; CDR3aa: CASSIRQVQYF; CDR3nt: TGTGCCAGCAGCATTCGACAGGTCCAGTACTTC
j_gene: TRBJ1-6; v_gene: TRBV7-2; len: 16; abundance: .; d_gene: .; CDR3aa: CASSFTRRATNSPLHF; CDR3nt: TGTGCCAGCAGCTTTACCCGAAGAGCTACTAATTCACCCCTCCACTTT
j_gene: TRBJ2-7; v_gene: TRBV5-1; len: 16; abundance: few; d_gene: .; CDR3aa: CASSLASGRMTYEQYF; CDR3nt: TGCGCCAGCAGCTTGGCTTCGGGACGGATGACCTACGAGCAGTACTTC
j_gene: TRBJ2-7; v_gene: TRBV29-1; len: 12; abundance: many; d_gene: .; CDR3aa: CSVLTQGREQYF; CDR3nt: TGCAGCGTCCTAACCCAGGGACGGGAGCAGTACTTC
j_gene: TRBJ2-3; v_gene: TRBV7-9; len: 13; abundance: .; d_gene: .; CDR3aa: CASSTRDTDTQYF; CDR3nt: TGTGCCAGCAGCACCCGGGACACAGATACGCAGTATTTT
j_gene: TRBJ2-3; v_gene: TRBV27; len: 15; abundance: many; d_gene: TRBD1; CDR3aa: CASSRPWTGAGTQYF; CDR3nt: TGTGCCAGCAGTCGCCCCTGGACAGGGGCAGGTACGCAGTATTTT
j_gene: TRBJ2-5; v_gene: TRBV3-1; len: 15; abundance: few; d_gene: TRBD2; CDR3aa: CASSQGVQGGETQYF; CDR3nt: TGTGCCAGCAGCCAAGGGGTTCAGGGAGGGGAGACCCAGTACTTC
j_gene: TRBJ1-1; v_gene: TRBV6-1; len: 14; abundance: few; d_gene: .; CDR3aa: CASRTPGTNTEAFF; CDR3nt: TGTGCCAGCAGGACCCCAGGGACTAACACTGAAGCTTTCTTT
j_gene: TRBJ2-7; v_gene: TRBV12-3/TRBV12-4; len: 12; abundance: many; d_gene: TRBD1; CDR3aa: CASSPTGPQQYF; CDR3nt: TGTGCCAGCAGTCCGACAGGGCCCCAGCAGTACTTC
j_gene: TRBJ1-3; v_gene: TRBV20-1; len: 16; abundance: few; d_gene: .; CDR3aa: CSARDGALGLGNTIYF; CDR3nt: TGCAGTGCTAGAGATGGGGCTCTGGGGCTTGGAAACACCATATATTTT
j_gene: TRBJ1-2; v_gene: TRBV19; len: 15; abundance: few; d_gene: .; CDR3aa: CASSIFSGAGYGYTF; CDR3nt: TGTGCCAGTAGTATATTTTCAGGGGCTGGCTATGGCTACACCTTC
j_gene: TRBJ2-2; v_gene: TRBV20-1; len: 13; abundance: few; d_gene: .; CDR3aa: CSASVSGTGELFF; CDR3nt: TGCAGTGCTAGTGTTTCGGGGACCGGGGAGCTGTTTTTT
j_gene: TRBJ2-3; v_gene: TRBV7-8; len: 14; abundance: .; d_gene: .; CDR3aa: CASSLAQQTDTQYF; CDR3nt: TGTGCCAGCAGCTTAGCGCAACAGACAGATACGCAGTATTTT
j_gene: TRBJ2-7; v_gene: TRBV10-3; len: 12; abundance: many; d_gene: .; CDR3aa: CAISPERYEQYF; CDR3nt: TGTGCCATCTCACCGGAGAGGTACGAGCAGTACTTC
j_gene: TRBJ1-5; v_gene: TRBV19; len: 18; abundance: .; d_gene: .; CDR3aa: CASSIYSGGRGPNQPQHF; CDR3nt: TGTGCCAGTAGTATATACTCGGGCGGTCGCGGACCCAATCAGCCCCAGCATTTT
j_gene: TRBJ1-2; v_gene: TRBV10-2; len: 14; abundance: .; d_gene: TRBD1; CDR3aa: CASSSRQGRDGYTF; CDR3nt: TGCGCCAGCAGTTCGAGACAGGGACGAGATGGCTACACCTTC
j_gene: TRBJ2-2; v_gene: TRBV4-3; len: 15; abundance: .; d_gene: .; CDR3aa: CASSHMAGRTGELLF; CDR3nt: TGCGCCAGCAGCCATATGGCAGGGAGGACCGGGGAGCTGCTTTTT
j_gene: TRBJ2-5; v_gene: TRBV2; len: 12; abundance: .; d_gene: .; CDR3aa: CASSAERETQYF; CDR3nt: TGTGCCAGCAGTGCCGAACGCGAGACCCAGTACTTC
j_gene: TRBJ2-7; v_gene: TRBV11-2; len: 18; abundance: .; d_gene: .; CDR3aa: CASSFKGGGGAYTYEQYF; CDR3nt: TGTGCCAGCAGCTTTAAAGGGGGAGGGGGGGCTTATACCTACGAGCAGTACTTC
j_gene: TRBJ1-1; v_gene: TRBV11-1; len: 14; abundance: .; d_gene: TRBD1; CDR3aa: CASSLQGGRAEAFF; CDR3nt: TGTGCCAGCAGCCTACAGGGGGGCAGAGCTGAAGCTTTCTTT
j_gene: TRBJ1-1; v_gene: TRBV5-6; len: 13; abundance: few; d_gene: TRBD1; CDR3aa: CASSLWDSLEAFF; CDR3nt: TGTGCCAGCAGCCTGTGGGACAGCCTCGAAGCTTTCTTT
j_gene: TRBJ2-5; v_gene: TRBV20-1; len: 14; abundance: .; d_gene: TRBD2; CDR3aa: CSARLRGGLKTQYF; CDR3nt: TGCAGTGCTAGATTACGGGGGGGCCTAAAGACCCAGTACTTC
j_gene: TRBJ1-2; v_gene: TRBV20-1; len: 11; abundance: .; d_gene: .; CDR3aa: CSGVLRDGYTF; CDR3nt: TGCAGTGGTGTACTGAGGGATGGCTACACCTTC
j_gene: TRBJ2-2; v_gene: TRBV6-5; len: 13; abundance: .; d_gene: .; CDR3aa: CASSSHPDGELFF; CDR3nt: TGTGCCAGCAGTTCCCACCCGGACGGGGAGCTGTTTTTT